The clone carrying this TCR beta chain appeared many times. Its cognate antigen is unknown. This sample stems from a study of T-cell reconstitution after alpha-beta-depleted transplantation in children. V shed 4 bases and J 5 bases; nucleotides not matched to a gene: 4. The V gene's germline CDR1 is SEHNR and CDR2 FQNEAQ (reference sequence). The CDR3 runs to 15 residues. Whole-study results and caveats: The study traced high day-60 TCRbeta diversity in some patients to surviving recipient T cells and thymic progenitors. Reports say that about two months after transplant, the alpha-beta T cells came out of several hundred graft clones that had expanded.

The authors prepared the TCRbeta library with unique molecular identifiers. TCRdb itself ran the PCR reads through MiXCR, one entry per CDR3 protein. This table holds some 440,000 distinct CDR3 sequences, roughly 15% found once. The receptor's source is a boy under two years old who had a stem cell transplant for Wiskott-Aldrich syndrome, so the T cells may come from the graft donor. The gene calls are TRBV7-9 and TRBJ2-1; TRBD2 agrees at 11 bases. Source: PBMCs, mostly from graft donor cells, taken 360 days after TCRalphabeta/CD19-depleted stem cell transplant. CDR3 amino acids: CASSSWGLADNEQFF. CDR3 coding DNA: TGTGCCAGCAGCTCGTGGGGACTAGCGGACAATGAGCAGTTCTTC.